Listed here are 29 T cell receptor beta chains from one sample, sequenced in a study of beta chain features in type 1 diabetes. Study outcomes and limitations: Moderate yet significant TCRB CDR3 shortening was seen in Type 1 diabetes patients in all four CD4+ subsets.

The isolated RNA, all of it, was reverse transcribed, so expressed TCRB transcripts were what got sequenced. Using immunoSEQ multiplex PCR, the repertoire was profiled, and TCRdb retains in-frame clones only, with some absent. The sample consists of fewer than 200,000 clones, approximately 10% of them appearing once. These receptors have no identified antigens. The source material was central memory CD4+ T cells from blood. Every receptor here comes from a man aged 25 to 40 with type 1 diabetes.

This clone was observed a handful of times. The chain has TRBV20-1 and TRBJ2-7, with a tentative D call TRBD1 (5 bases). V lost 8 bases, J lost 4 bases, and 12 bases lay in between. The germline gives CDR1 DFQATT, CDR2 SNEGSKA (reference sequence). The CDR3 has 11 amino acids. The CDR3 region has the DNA TGCAGTTCCTTGGGGCCTTACGAGCAGTACTTC. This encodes CSSLGPYEQYF.

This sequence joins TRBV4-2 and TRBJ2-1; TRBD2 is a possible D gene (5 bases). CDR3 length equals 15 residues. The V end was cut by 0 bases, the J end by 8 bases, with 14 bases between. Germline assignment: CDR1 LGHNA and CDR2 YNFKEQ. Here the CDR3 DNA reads TGTGCCAGCAGCCAAGATCCGGGGTATCTGGATGAGCAGTTCTTC. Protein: CASSQDPGYLDEQFF.

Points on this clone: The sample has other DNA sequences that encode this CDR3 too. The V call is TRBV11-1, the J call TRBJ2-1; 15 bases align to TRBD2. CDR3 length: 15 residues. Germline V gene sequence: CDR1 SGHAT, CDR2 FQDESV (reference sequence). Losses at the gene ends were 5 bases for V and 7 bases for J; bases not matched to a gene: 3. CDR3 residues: CASSPGTSGRNEQFF. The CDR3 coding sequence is TGTGCCAGCAGCCCAGGGACTAGCGGGAGGAATGAGCAGTTCTTC.

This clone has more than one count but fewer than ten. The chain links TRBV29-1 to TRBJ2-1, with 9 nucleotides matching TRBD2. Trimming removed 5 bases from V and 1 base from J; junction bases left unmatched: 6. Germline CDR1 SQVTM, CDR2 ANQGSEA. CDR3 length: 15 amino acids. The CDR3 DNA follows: TGCAGCGTTAGTAGCGGGGGACTATCCTACAATGAGCAGTTCTTC. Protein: CSVSSGGLSYNEQFF.

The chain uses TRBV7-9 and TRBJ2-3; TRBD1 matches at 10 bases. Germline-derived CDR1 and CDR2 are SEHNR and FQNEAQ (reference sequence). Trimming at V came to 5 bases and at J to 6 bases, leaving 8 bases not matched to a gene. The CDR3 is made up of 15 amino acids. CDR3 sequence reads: CASSLGTGAVDTQYF. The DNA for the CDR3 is TGTGCCAGCAGCCTAGGGACAGGGGCAGTGGATACGCAGTATTTT.

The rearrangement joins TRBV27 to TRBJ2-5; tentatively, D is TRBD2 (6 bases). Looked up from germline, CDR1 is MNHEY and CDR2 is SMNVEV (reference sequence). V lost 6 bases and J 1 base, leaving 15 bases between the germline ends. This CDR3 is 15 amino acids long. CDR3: CASRTQRGTQETQYF. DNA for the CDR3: TGTGCCAGCAGGACTCAACGGGGGACCCAAGAGACCCAGTACTTC.

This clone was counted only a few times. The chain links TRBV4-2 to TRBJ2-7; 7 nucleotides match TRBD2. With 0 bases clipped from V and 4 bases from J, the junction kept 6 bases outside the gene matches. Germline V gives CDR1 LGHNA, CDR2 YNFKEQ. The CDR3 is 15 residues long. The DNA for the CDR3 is TGTGCCAGCAGCCAAGAAGGGCTAGCGGAGTACGAGCAGTACTTC. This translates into CASSQEGLAEYEQYF.

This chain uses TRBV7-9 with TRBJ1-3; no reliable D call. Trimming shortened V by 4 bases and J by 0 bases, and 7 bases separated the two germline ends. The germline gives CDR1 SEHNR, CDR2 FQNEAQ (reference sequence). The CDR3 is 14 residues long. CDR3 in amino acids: CASSSGSSGNTIYF. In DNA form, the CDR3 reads TGTGCCAGCAGCTCCGGGAGCTCTGGAAACACCATATATTTT.

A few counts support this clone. CDR3 loop: CASSPLQGYGYTF. As DNA, the CDR3 is TGTGCCAGCAGTCCGCTACAGGGGTATGGCTACACCTTC. The J gene is TRBJ1-2, the V gene TRBV6-5; 7 nucleotides line up with TRBD1. The CDR3 contains 13 residues. The junction had 5 bases not matched to a gene; V was cut back by 5 bases and J by 5 bases. In germline, CDR1 is MNHEY, CDR2 SVGAGI.

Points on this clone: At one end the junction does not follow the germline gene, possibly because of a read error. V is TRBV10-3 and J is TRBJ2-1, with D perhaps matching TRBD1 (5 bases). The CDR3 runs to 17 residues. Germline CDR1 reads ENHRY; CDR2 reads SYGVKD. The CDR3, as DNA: TGTGCCAGCAGTTACGGTAGAAGATCGACAACAGGCGCCTTACAGTTCTTC. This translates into CASSYGRRSTTGALQFF.

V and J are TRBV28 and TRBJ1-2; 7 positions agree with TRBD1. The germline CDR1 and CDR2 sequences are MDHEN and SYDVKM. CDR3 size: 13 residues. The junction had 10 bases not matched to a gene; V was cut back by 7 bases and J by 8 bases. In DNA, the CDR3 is TGTGCCAGCATACGACAGGGAATCGGGGGCTACACCTTC. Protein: CASIRQGIGGYTF.

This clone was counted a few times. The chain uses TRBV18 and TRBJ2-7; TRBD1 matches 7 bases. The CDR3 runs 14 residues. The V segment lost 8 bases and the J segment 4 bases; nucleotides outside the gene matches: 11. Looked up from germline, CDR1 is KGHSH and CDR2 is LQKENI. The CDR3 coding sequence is TGTGCCAGCGCCGAGGGGGCGGCCGGGTACGAGCAGTACTTC. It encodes CASAEGAAGYEQYF.

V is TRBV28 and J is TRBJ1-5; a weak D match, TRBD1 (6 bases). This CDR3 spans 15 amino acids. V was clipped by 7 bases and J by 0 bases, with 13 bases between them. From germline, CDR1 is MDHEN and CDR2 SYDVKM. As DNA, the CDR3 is TGTGCCAGCATTGGACAGCTCAATAGCAATCAGCCCCAGCATTTT. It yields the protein CASIGQLNSNQPQHF.

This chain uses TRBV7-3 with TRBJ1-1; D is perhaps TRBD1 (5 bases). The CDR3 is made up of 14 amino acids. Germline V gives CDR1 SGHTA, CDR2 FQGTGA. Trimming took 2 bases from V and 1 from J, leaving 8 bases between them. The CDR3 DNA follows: TGTGCCAGCAGCTTACTAGGGGAGAACACTGAAGCTTTCTTT. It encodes CASSLLGENTEAFF.

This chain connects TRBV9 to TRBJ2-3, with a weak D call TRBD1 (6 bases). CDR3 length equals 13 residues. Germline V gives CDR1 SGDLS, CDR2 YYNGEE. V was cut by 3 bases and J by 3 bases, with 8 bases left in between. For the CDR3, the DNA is TGTGCCAGCAGCGGAGGGGGTACAGATACGCAGTATTTT. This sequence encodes CASSGGGTDTQYF.

CDR3 in DNA: TGTGCCAGTAGTATACAGGGGGCCTACAATGAGCAGTTCTTC. This encodes CASSIQGAYNEQFF. The chain carries TRBV19 and TRBJ2-1; 7 positions match TRBD1. The CDR3 consists of 14 residues. V shed 2 bases and J 2 bases; nucleotides not matched to a gene: 0. Germline CDR1 reads LNHDA; CDR2 reads SQIVND (reference sequence).

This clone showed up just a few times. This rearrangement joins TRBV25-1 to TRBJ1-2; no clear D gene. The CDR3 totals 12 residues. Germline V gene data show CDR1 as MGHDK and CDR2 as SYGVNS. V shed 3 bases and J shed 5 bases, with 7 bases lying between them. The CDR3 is CASSDGAYGYTF. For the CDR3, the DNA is TGTGCCAGCAGTGACGGAGCATATGGCTACACCTTC.

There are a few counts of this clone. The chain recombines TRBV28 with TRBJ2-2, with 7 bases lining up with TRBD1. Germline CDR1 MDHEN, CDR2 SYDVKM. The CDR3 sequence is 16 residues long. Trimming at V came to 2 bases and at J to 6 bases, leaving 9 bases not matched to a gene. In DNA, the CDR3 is TGTGCCAGCAGTTTACCCCAATCCACAGGGGCCGGGGAGCTGTTTTTT. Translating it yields CASSLPQSTGAGELFF.

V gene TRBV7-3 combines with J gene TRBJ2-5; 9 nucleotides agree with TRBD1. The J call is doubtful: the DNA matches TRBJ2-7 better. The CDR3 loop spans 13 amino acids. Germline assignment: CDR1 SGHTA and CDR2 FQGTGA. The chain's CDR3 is CASSGGQGYEQYF. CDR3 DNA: TGTGCCAGCAGCGGGGGACAGGGATACGAGCAGTACTTC.

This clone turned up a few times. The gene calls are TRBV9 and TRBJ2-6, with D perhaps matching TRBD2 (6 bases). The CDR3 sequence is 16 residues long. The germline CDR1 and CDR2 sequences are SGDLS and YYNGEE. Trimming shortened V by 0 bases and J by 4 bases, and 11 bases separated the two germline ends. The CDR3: CASSVAGAPGANVLTF. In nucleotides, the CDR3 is TGTGCCAGCAGCGTAGCGGGAGCCCCGGGGGCCAACGTCCTGACTTTC.

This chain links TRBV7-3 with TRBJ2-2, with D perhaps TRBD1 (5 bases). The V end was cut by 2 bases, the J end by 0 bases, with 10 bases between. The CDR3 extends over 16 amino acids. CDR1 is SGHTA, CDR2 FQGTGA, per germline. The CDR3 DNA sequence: TGTGCCAGCAGCTTAGTTAGGGGTTCGAACACCGGGGAGCTGTTTTTT. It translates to CASSLVRGSNTGELFF.

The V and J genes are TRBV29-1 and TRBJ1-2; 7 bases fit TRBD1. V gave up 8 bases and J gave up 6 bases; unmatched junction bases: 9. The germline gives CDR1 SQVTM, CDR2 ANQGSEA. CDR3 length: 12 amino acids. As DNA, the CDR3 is TGCAGCACACGACAGGGCAAAGATGGCTACACCTTC. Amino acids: CSTRQGKDGYTF.

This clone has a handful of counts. CDR3: CASSLMRYNEQFF. The CDR3 bases are TGTGCCAGCAGCTTAATGCGTTACAATGAGCAGTTCTTC. The V call is TRBV11-2, the J call TRBJ2-1; D is ambiguous. Germline V gives CDR1 SGHAT, CDR2 FQNNGV. V lost 2 bases and J 4 bases, leaving 6 bases between the germline ends. The CDR3 runs to 13 residues.

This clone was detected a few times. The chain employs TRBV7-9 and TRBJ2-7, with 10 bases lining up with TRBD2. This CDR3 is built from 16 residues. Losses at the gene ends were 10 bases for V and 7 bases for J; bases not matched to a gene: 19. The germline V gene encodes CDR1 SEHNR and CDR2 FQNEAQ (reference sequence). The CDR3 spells CATRTVSGRSGEEQYF. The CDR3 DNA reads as TGTGCCACCCGGACAGTTAGCGGGAGGTCCGGAGAGGAGCAGTACTTC.

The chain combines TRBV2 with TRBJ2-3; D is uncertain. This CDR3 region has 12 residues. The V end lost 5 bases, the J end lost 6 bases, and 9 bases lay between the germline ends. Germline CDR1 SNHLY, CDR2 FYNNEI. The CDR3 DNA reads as TGTGCCAGCAGTTTTTTTCGGGATACGCAGTATTTT. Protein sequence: CASSFFRDTQYF. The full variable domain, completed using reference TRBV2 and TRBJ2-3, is EPEVTQTPSHQVTQMGQEVILRCVPISNHLYFYWYRQILGQKVEFLVSFYNNEISEKSEIFDDQFSVERPDGSNFTLKIRSTKLEDSAMYFCASSFFRDTQYFGPGTRLTVL.

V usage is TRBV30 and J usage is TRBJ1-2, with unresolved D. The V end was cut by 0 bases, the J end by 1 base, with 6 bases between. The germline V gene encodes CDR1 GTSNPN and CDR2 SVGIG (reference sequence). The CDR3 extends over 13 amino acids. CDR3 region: CAWSVQRNYGYTF. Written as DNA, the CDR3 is TGTGCCTGGAGTGTACAACGTAACTATGGCTACACCTTC.

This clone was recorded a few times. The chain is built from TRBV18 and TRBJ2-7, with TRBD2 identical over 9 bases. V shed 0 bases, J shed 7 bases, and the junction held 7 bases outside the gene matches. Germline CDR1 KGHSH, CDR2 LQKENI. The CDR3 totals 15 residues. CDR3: CASSPPSGGSEEQYF. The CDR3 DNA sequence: TGTGCCAGCTCACCACCCAGCGGGGGGTCCGAAGAGCAGTACTTC.

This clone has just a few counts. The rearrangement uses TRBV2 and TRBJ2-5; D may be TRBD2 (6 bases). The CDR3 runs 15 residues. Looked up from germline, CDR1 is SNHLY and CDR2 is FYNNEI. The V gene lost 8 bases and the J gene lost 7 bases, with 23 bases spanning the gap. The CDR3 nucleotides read TGTGCCAGCCGAGAAGAGGGCCGGACTACCCGGACCCAGTACTTC. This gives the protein CASREEGRTTRTQYF. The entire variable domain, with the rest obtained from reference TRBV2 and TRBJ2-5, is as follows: EPEVTQTPSHQVTQMGQEVILRCVPISNHLYFYWYRQILGQKVEFLVSFYNNEISEKSEIFDDQFSVERPDGSNFTLKIRSTKLEDSAMYFCASREEGRTTRTQYFGPGTRLLVL.

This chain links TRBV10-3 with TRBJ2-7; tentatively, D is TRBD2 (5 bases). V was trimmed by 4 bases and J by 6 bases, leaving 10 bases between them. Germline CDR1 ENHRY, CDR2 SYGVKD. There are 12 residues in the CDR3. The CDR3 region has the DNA TGTGCCATCAGTGTGGTAGGAGGCGAGCAGTACTTC. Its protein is CAISVVGGEQYF.